Below, 21 T cell receptor beta chains from the same sample are listed, as sequenced in a study of technical replicates of blood from four donors. Sequenced by immunoSEQ multiplex PCR; TCRdb stores in-frame clones only, minus some. Here the sample spans under 100,000 clones, around 96% being singletons. Source material: T cells isolated from PBMCs. Receptors were obtained from a human donor in good health.

The rearrangement joins TRBV5-1 to TRBJ1-5; D not resolved. The CDR3 runs 13 residues. Germline V lookup: CDR1 SGHRS, CDR2 YFSETQ. Trimming pared 1 base from V and 3 bases from J, leaving 5 bases between. CDR3 residues: CASSLTVNQPQHF. The CDR3 DNA sequence: TGCGCCAGCAGCTTGACAGTCAATCAGCCCCAGCATTTT.

The V call is TRBV6-5, the J call TRBJ1-2; TRBD1 matches 7 bases. From germline, CDR1 is MNHEY and CDR2 SVGAGI. Trimming removed 6 bases from V and 7 bases from J; junction bases left unmatched: 8. The CDR3 loop spans 13 amino acids. This chain's CDR3 is CASRVDRELGYTF. In nucleotides, the CDR3 is TGTGCCAGCAGGGTCGACAGGGAGCTTGGCTACACCTTC.

This clone was observed once. This chain joins TRBV2 and TRBJ2-3; a possible D gene is TRBD1 (6 bases). V was cut by 5 bases and J by 2 bases, with 14 bases left in between. The CDR3 contains 15 residues. Germline lookup yields CDR1 SNHLY and CDR2 FYNNEI. The CDR3 DNA follows: TGTGCCAGCAGTTATAGGAACAGGGCCACAGATACGCAGTATTTT. Residues: CASSYRNRATDTQYF.

The chain is built from TRBV9 and TRBJ2-3, with D maybe TRBD2 (6 bases). This CDR3 has 17 residues. From germline, CDR1 is SGDLS and CDR2 YYNGEE. Trimming took 2 bases from V and 4 from J, leaving 20 bases between them. In DNA, the CDR3 is TGTGCCAGCAGCGTTGCTAGCGCCTCATGGGTAGCAGATACGCAGTATTTT. It translates to CASSVASASWVADTQYF.

This clone was observed a few times. CDR3 DNA: TGTGCCAGCAGCCGAGGAGGGTCGGGGAACACTGAAGCTTTCTTT. Translated, it gives CASSRGGSGNTEAFF. V gene TRBV7-9 combines with J gene TRBJ1-1; no reliable D call. The CDR3 loop spans 15 amino acids. Germline CDR1 and CDR2: SEHNR and FQNEAQ (reference sequence). V was pared by 5 bases and J by 1 base, with 14 bases between.

The genes are TRBV30 and TRBJ1-2, with 8 bases matching TRBD1. The length of the CDR3 is 15 residues. Trimming at V came to 1 base and at J to 8 bases, leaving 12 bases not matched to a gene. Germline loops: CDR1 GTSNPN, CDR2 SVGIG (reference sequence). CDR3 in amino acids: CAWSEFVQGAGGYTF. The CDR3, as DNA: TGTGCCTGGAGTGAATTTGTCCAGGGGGCAGGGGGCTACACCTTC.

The chain joins TRBV30 to TRBJ2-3; D is perhaps TRBD1 (6 bases). V shed 2 bases and J shed 6 bases, with 12 bases lying between them. This CDR3 has 13 amino acids. The germline gives CDR1 GTSNPN, CDR2 SVGIG (reference sequence). The CDR3 coding sequence is TGTGCCTGGAGTAGAAGGGGGACGGATACGCAGTATTTT. Its translation is CAWSRRGTDTQYF.

The chain employs TRBV28 and TRBJ2-1; D gene uncertain. V lost 2 bases and J 6 bases, leaving 11 bases between the germline ends. The CDR3 covers 14 residues. Germline loops: CDR1 MDHEN, CDR2 SYDVKM. The CDR3 loop is CASSLRRHLNEQFF. CDR3 DNA: TGTGCCAGCAGTTTACGGCGACACCTCAATGAGCAGTTCTTC.

The chain recombines TRBV27 with TRBJ1-5; D unclear. Deletions cut 2 bases from V and 5 bases from J, with 10 bases between. Germline V gene sequence: CDR1 MNHEY, CDR2 SMNVEV (reference sequence). The CDR3 has 14 amino acids. This CDR3 is CASSLQVTDQPQHF. The CDR3 DNA follows: TGTGCCAGCAGTTTACAGGTCACCGATCAGCCCCAGCATTTT.

The CDR3 protein is CASSPYIPGTSGGTDTQYF. For the CDR3, the DNA is TGTGCCAGCTCACCATACATCCCGGGGACTAGCGGGGGCACAGATACGCAGTATTTT. The V gene is TRBV18, the J gene TRBJ2-3, with TRBD2 matching over 13 bases. The CDR3 totals 19 residues. Trimming took 2 bases from V and 1 from J; bases not matched to a gene: 9. Germline-derived CDR1 and CDR2 are KGHSH and LQKENI.

This rearrangement joins TRBV12-5 to TRBJ2-3, with 9 bases fitting TRBD1. This CDR3 contains 17 residues. Germline CDR1 reads LGHNT; CDR2 reads FRNRAP. Unmatched junction bases numbered 11, after V lost 4 bases and J lost 3 bases. CDR3 sequence (DNA): TGTGCTAGTGGTTCCCGGCTCACAGGGGGCTATACAGATACGCAGTATTTT. It codes for CASGSRLTGGYTDTQYF.

J is TRBJ1-1 and V is TRBV6-5, with D perhaps matching TRBD1 (5 bases). Germline CDR1 MNHEY, CDR2 SVGAGI. Trimming stripped 5 bases from V and 4 bases from J, with 11 bases between. There are 13 residues in the CDR3. CDR3 sequence: CASSTSGFTEAFF. CDR3 DNA sequence: TGTGCCAGCAGTACCTCAGGGTTCACTGAAGCTTTCTTT.

The chain joins TRBV29-1 to TRBJ2-7; 7 bases match TRBD2. V dropped 1 base and J dropped 6; count of bases not matched to a gene: 12. This CDR3 contains 15 residues. The V gene's germline CDR1 is SQVTM and CDR2 ANQGSEA. CDR3 amino acids: CSVEGRREGFGEQYF. The CDR3 DNA follows: TGCAGCGTTGAAGGAAGGAGGGAGGGCTTTGGCGAGCAGTACTTC.

The chain carries TRBV27 and TRBJ1-5, with unresolved D. V was cut by 3 bases and J by 0 bases, with 15 bases left in between. Germline lookup yields CDR1 MNHEY and CDR2 SMNVEV (reference sequence). This CDR3 region has 17 residues. The CDR3 spells CASSFMSPSYSNQPQHF. DNA for the CDR3: TGTGCCAGCAGTTTTATGAGCCCTTCTTATAGCAATCAGCCCCAGCATTTT.

This chain uses TRBV11-2 with TRBJ1-1, with 9 bases lining up with TRBD1. Germline CDR1 SGHAT, CDR2 FQNNGV. Unmatched junction bases numbered 6, after V lost 1 base and J lost 12 bases. The CDR3 is 13 amino acids. CDR3 loop: CASSLGADRGTFF. CDR3 nucleotide sequence: TGTGCCAGCAGCTTAGGGGCCGACAGGGGGACTTTCTTT.

This clone was counted once. The chain recombines TRBV6-1 with TRBJ1-1; TRBD1 is a possible D gene (5 bases). Germline V gives CDR1 MNHNS, CDR2 SASEGT. This CDR3 has 16 amino acids. The V end lost 4 bases, the J end lost 0 bases, and 15 bases lay between the germline ends. CDR3 sequence (DNA): TGTGCCAGCAGTGTTCCAGGGTTTGTAGTGAACACTGAAGCTTTCTTT. It specifies CASSVPGFVVNTEAFF.

The V call is TRBV25-1, the J call TRBJ2-5; 8 nucleotides align to TRBD1. The CDR3 is made up of 13 amino acids. With V trimmed by 6 bases and J by 1 base, 1 base remained unmatched. Germline V lookup: CDR1 MGHDK, CDR2 SYGVNS. CDR3 in DNA: TGTGCCAGCAGGGGGACAGGCCAAGAGACCCAGTACTTC. This codes for CASRGTGQETQYF.

V usage is TRBV7-3 and J usage is TRBJ2-3; 13 bases match TRBD2. The CDR3 length is 13 residues. The germline gives CDR1 SGHTA, CDR2 FQGTGA. The ends lost 8 bases at V and 5 bases at J; junction bases unmatched: 1. CDR3 coding DNA: TGTGCCAGCCGACTAGCGGGGGGAGATACGCAGTATTTT. Translated, it gives CASRLAGGDTQYF.

The chain joins TRBV15 to TRBJ1-4; 7 nucleotides agree with TRBD1. Losses at the gene ends were 9 bases for V and 4 bases for J; bases not matched to a gene: 14. The CDR3 totals 16 residues. Germline V gene lookup returns CDR1 LNHNV and CDR2 YYDKDF (reference sequence). The CDR3 loop is CATAVTRGLGNEKLFF. CDR3 in DNA: TGTGCCACGGCCGTTACGAGGGGGCTAGGTAATGAAAAACTGTTTTTT.

V gene TRBV5-4 combines with J gene TRBJ1-2; a possible D gene is TRBD1 (5 bases). The V end lost 0 bases, the J end lost 7 bases, and 10 bases lay between the germline ends. This CDR3 spans 13 amino acids. From germline, CDR1 is SGHNT and CDR2 YYREEE (reference sequence). Written as DNA, the CDR3 is TGTGCCAGCAGCTTGGAGGGGCCAGGTGGCTACACCTTC. This codes for CASSLEGPGGYTF.

The chain joins TRBV30 to TRBJ2-7; D might be TRBD1 (6 bases). The CDR3 runs to 16 residues. Germline V gene sequence: CDR1 GTSNPN, CDR2 SVGIG (reference sequence). V lost 2 bases to trimming and J lost 4 bases, with 21 bases between them. CDR3 sequence (DNA): TGTGCCTGGAGTTCTTTACCGGGACATAACTATTACGAGCAGTACTTC. Its translation: CAWSSLPGHNYYEQYF.